This is a list of T cell receptor beta chains from one sample in a study of regulatory T cells in long-lasting Graves disease. TCRdb used MiXCR to reprocess the multiplex PCR reads, holding one entry per CDR3 protein. Of hundreds of thousands of distinct CDR3 sequences listed, under 20% are singletons. These same records also appear under a second study, on T cells in Graves' hyperthyroidism and ophthalmopathy.

The sequenced sample was peripheral blood mononuclear cells (PBMCs), obtained at new diagnosis, from a patient treated with antithyroid drugs. These receptors all come from a woman aged 25-40 years with Graves disease. CDR3s include the opening cysteine and the closing phenylalanine or tryptophan. The D gene is left open where the match is weak. Clone sizes are given selectively: once, few, many, or a class where the clone is expanded.

d_gene: -; abundance: -; v_gene: TRBV20-1; j_gene: TRBJ2-7; CDR3nt: TGCAGTGCTACGGGAACCTACGAGCAGTACTTC; CDR3aa: CSATGTYEQYF
d_gene: -; abundance: -; v_gene: TRBV20-1; j_gene: TRBJ2-4; CDR3nt: TGCAGTGCTGGGCGGTCTCTAGCCAAAAACATTCAGTACTTC; CDR3aa: CSAGRSLAKNIQYF
d_gene: TRBD2; abundance: many; v_gene: TRBV2; j_gene: TRBJ2-5; CDR3nt: TGTGCCAGCAGGCCGGGACTAGCGGGAGAGACCCAGTACTTC; CDR3aa: CASRPGLAGETQYF
d_gene: -; abundance: -; v_gene: TRBV28; j_gene: TRBJ2-7; CDR3nt: TGTGCCAGCAGTTTTCCCGGGGGGCTCGGGAGCATCTACGAGCAGTACTTC; CDR3aa: CASSFPGGLGSIYEQYF
d_gene: -; abundance: -; v_gene: TRBV10-3; j_gene: TRBJ1-6; CDR3nt: TGTGCCATCAGTGATCAGAGTAATTCACCCCTCCACTTT; CDR3aa: CAISDQSNSPLHF
d_gene: TRBD1; abundance: -; v_gene: TRBV9; j_gene: TRBJ1-2; CDR3nt: TGTGCCAGCACGTCTGGGTCGGACAGGGGGCAAAGGGATGGCTACACCTTC; CDR3aa: CASTSGSDRGQRDGYTF
d_gene: -; abundance: -; v_gene: TRBV3-1; j_gene: TRBJ2-2; CDR3nt: TGTGCCAGCAGCCAAGATGGCGGTACATCCGGGGAGCTGTTTTTT; CDR3aa: CASSQDGGTSGELFF
d_gene: -; abundance: many; v_gene: TRBV30; j_gene: TRBJ2-7; CDR3nt: TGTGCCTGGAGTCAACAGGAAGGCGAGCAGTACTTC; CDR3aa: CAWSQQEGEQYF
d_gene: -; abundance: few; v_gene: TRBV3-1; j_gene: TRBJ2-5; CDR3nt: TGTGCCAGCAGCCAAGTGGGACGTCATCGGGAAGAGACCCAGTACTTC; CDR3aa: CASSQVGRHREETQYF
d_gene: -; abundance: many; v_gene: TRBV18; j_gene: TRBJ2-1; CDR3nt: TGTGCCAGCAGTCCACAGGGTTACAATGAGCAGTTCTTC; CDR3aa: CASSPQGYNEQFF
d_gene: TRBD2; abundance: -; v_gene: TRBV4-1; j_gene: TRBJ2-1; CDR3nt: TGCGCCAGCGGTACAAGCGGGGCGCTCCTCAATGAGCAGTTCTTC; CDR3aa: CASGTSGALLNEQFF
d_gene: -; abundance: many; v_gene: TRBV20-1; j_gene: TRBJ1-1; CDR3nt: TGCAGTGCTAGAGATCCGGGAGATCCAATGAACACTGAAGCTTTCTTT; CDR3aa: CSARDPGDPMNTEAFF
d_gene: -; abundance: -; v_gene: TRBV28; j_gene: TRBJ1-1; CDR3nt: TGTGCCAGCTGCCCCGCCCGGCAGGGGAGGTCAGGAGCTTTCTTT; CDR3aa: CASCPARQGRSGAFF
d_gene: TRBD1; abundance: many; v_gene: TRBV28; j_gene: TRBJ1-2; CDR3nt: TGTGCCAGCGCACCGGGACAGGGTAATGTCGGCTACACCTTC; CDR3aa: CASAPGQGNVGYTF
d_gene: TRBD2; abundance: -; v_gene: TRBV28; j_gene: TRBJ2-1; CDR3nt: TGTGCCAGCAGGCCCCCGGGACTAGTAGCCAATGAGCAGTTCTTC; CDR3aa: CASRPPGLVANEQFF
d_gene: -; abundance: many; v_gene: TRBV12-3/TRBV12-4; j_gene: TRBJ1-1; CDR3nt: TGTGCCAGCACCCCAGGGCTGACTGAAGCTTTCTTT; CDR3aa: CASTPGLTEAFF
d_gene: -; abundance: few; v_gene: TRBV27; j_gene: TRBJ2-3; CDR3nt: TGTGCCAGCAGACCTAGCAGAACGAAAACAGATACGCAGTATTTT; CDR3aa: CASRPSRTKTDTQYF
d_gene: -; abundance: many; v_gene: TRBV13; j_gene: TRBJ2-7; CDR3nt: TGTGCCAGCCCAGGACATAATTACGAGCAGTACTTC; CDR3aa: CASPGHNYEQYF
d_gene: -; abundance: -; v_gene: TRBV11-2; j_gene: TRBJ2-3; CDR3nt: TGTGCCAGCAGCTTAGGGAGAGGTGGAGATACGCAGTATTTT; CDR3aa: CASSLGRGGDTQYF
d_gene: TRBD2; abundance: few; v_gene: TRBV27; j_gene: TRBJ2-7; CDR3nt: TGTGCCTGCCGGTCACTAGCGGGAGGCGAGCAGTACTTC; CDR3aa: CACRSLAGGEQYF
d_gene: -; abundance: many; v_gene: TRBV11-3; j_gene: TRBJ2-3; CDR3nt: TGTGCCAGCAGCGCTCGGCGCACAGATACGCAGTATTTT; CDR3aa: CASSARRTDTQYF
d_gene: TRBD1; abundance: many; v_gene: TRBV9; j_gene: TRBJ1-4; CDR3nt: TGTGCCAGCAGCGAGGGAGACAGGGGAACTAATGAAAAACTGTTTTTT; CDR3aa: CASSEGDRGTNEKLFF
d_gene: TRBD2; abundance: many; v_gene: TRBV20-1; j_gene: TRBJ2-3; CDR3nt: TGCAGTGTTACAGCGGCTAGCGGGAGTTCTGATACGCAGTATTTT; CDR3aa: CSVTAASGSSDTQYF
d_gene: -; abundance: many; v_gene: TRBV12-3/TRBV12-4; j_gene: TRBJ2-1; CDR3nt: TGTGCCAGCAGTTGGGGAACACATGAGCAGTTCTTC; CDR3aa: CASSWGTHEQFF
d_gene: -; abundance: -; v_gene: TRBV6-5; j_gene: TRBJ2-3; CDR3nt: TGTGCCAGCAGTTACTCGACCAGTACAGATACGCAGTGTTTT; CDR3aa: CASSYSTSTDTQCF
d_gene: -; abundance: many; v_gene: TRBV15; j_gene: TRBJ2-2; CDR3nt: TGTGCCACCAGCACGACGGAGGGGAGGCTGGCCGGGGAGCTGTTTTTT; CDR3aa: CATSTTEGRLAGELFF
d_gene: -; abundance: few; v_gene: TRBV19; j_gene: TRBJ2-3; CDR3nt: TGTGCCAGTAGCACACAGGATCTTAGCACAGATACGCAGTATTTT; CDR3aa: CASSTQDLSTDTQYF
d_gene: -; abundance: many; v_gene: TRBV2; j_gene: TRBJ2-7; CDR3nt: TGTGCCAGCAACTCAAGGGGCGCTCCCTACGAGCAGTACTTC; CDR3aa: CASNSRGAPYEQYF
d_gene: TRBD2; abundance: many; v_gene: TRBV28; j_gene: TRBJ2-5; CDR3nt: TGTGCCAGCAGTTTTGCGGGAGTAGCAAAGACCCAGTACTTC; CDR3aa: CASSFAGVAKTQYF
d_gene: TRBD2; abundance: many; v_gene: TRBV2; j_gene: TRBJ2-5; CDR3nt: TGTGCCAGCAGCGAGACTAGCGGGGTATGGAAGACCCAGTACTTC; CDR3aa: CASSETSGVWKTQYF
d_gene: TRBD2; abundance: once; v_gene: TRBV7-2; j_gene: TRBJ2-1; CDR3nt: TGTGCCAGCAGCTATTGGACTAGCGGGAGGGGGTCCTACAATGAGCAGTTCTTC; CDR3aa: CASSYWTSGRGSYNEQFF
d_gene: TRBD1; abundance: few; v_gene: TRBV7-8; j_gene: TRBJ2-5; CDR3nt: TGTGCCAGCAGCGCAACGAGGGACAGGGGTGGGAGTGAGACCCAGTACTTC; CDR3aa: CASSATRDRGGSETQYF
d_gene: -; abundance: few; v_gene: TRBV5-1; j_gene: TRBJ2-2; CDR3nt: TGCGCCAGCAGCTTGTTACGGGGGCCCACCGGGGAGCTGTTTTTT; CDR3aa: CASSLLRGPTGELFF
d_gene: TRBD1; abundance: -; v_gene: TRBV24-1; j_gene: TRBJ2-6; CDR3nt: TGTGCCACCATGGCCCCCTTGGGGACAGCCTCCTCTGGGGCCAACGTCCTGACTTTC; CDR3aa: CATMAPLGTASSGANVLTF
d_gene: -; abundance: many; v_gene: TRBV6-1; j_gene: TRBJ1-1; CDR3nt: TGTGCCAGCAGTGAGGAGGGTTGGACTGAAGCTTTCTTT; CDR3aa: CASSEEGWTEAFF
d_gene: -; abundance: many; v_gene: TRBV30; j_gene: TRBJ2-1; CDR3nt: TGTGCCTGGAGTGGGGACCAGGGTCTCTACAATGAGCAGTTCTTC; CDR3aa: CAWSGDQGLYNEQFF
d_gene: TRBD2; abundance: few; v_gene: TRBV5-1; j_gene: TRBJ2-3; CDR3nt: TGCGCCAGCAGCCAAGGGACTAGCGGGAGCACAGATACGCAGTATTTT; CDR3aa: CASSQGTSGSTDTQYF